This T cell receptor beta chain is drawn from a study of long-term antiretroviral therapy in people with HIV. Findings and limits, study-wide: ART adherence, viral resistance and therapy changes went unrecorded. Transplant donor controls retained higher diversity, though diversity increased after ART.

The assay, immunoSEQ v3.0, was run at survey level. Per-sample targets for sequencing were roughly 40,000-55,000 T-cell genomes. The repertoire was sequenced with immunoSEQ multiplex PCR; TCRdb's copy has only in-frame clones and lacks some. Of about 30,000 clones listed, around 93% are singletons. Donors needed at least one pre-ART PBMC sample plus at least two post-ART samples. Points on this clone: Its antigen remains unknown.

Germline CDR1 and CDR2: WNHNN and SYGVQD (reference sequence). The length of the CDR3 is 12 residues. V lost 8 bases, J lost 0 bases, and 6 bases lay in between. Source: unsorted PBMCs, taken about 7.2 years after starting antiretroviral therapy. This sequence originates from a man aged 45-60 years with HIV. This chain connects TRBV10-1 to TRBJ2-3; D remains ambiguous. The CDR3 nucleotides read TGCGCCAGCGGAAAGAGCACAGATACGCAGTATTTT. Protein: CASGKSTDTQYF.